This entry features one TCR beta chain sequence. The antigen remains undetermined. Libraries were prepared by immunoSEQ multiplex PCR; TCRdb keeps only in-frame clonotypes and omits some of them. The sample yields approximately 88,000 clones, about 90% seen once. The entry originates in a study of graft-versus-host responses after intestinal transplantation. Turning to the study itself: Anti-thymocyte globulin was used for induction in all recipients, who then took tacrolimus and steroids for 3 to 4 years. Overall study results and limits: The authors found GvH clones in recipient marrow, some appearing first in ileum or blood. High graft-versus-host to host-versus-graft clonal ratios were found in allografts of patients who had graft-donor T cell macrochimerism. Early post-transplant HvG declines tracked with peak circulating GvH clone levels.

The CDR3 sequence is 12 residues long. The V gene lost 1 base and the J gene lost 8 bases, with 8 bases spanning the gap. Germline values: CDR1 LGHNA, CDR2 YNFKEQ. The source material was unstimulated CD4+ T cells sorted from spleen or lymph node cells, sampled before intestinal transplant. The V gene is TRBV4-2, the J gene TRBJ1-1; TRBD1 is a possible D gene (5 bases). The clonotype originates from a human donor who received an intestinal transplant. The CDR3 protein is CASSQGRVEAFF. The CDR3 DNA is TGTGCCAGCAGCCAAGGCAGGGTGGAAGCTTTCTTT.